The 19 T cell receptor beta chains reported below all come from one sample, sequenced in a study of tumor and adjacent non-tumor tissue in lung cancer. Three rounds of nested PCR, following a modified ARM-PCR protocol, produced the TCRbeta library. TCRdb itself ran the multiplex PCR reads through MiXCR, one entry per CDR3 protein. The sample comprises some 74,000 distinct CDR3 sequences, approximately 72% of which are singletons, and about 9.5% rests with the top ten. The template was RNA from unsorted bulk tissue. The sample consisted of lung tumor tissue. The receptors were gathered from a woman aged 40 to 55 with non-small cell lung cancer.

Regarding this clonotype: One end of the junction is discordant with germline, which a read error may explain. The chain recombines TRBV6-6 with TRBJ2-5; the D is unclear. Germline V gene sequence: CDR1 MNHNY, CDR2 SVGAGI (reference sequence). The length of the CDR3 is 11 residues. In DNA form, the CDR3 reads TGTGCCAGCAGTTACTTAGAGACCCGGTGCTTC. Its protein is CASSYLETRCF.

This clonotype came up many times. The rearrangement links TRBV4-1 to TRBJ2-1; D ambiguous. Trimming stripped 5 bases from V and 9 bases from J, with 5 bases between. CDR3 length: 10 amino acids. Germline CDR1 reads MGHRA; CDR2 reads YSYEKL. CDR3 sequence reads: CASSNGEQFF. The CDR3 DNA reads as TGCGCCAGCAGCAACGGTGAGCAGTTCTTC.

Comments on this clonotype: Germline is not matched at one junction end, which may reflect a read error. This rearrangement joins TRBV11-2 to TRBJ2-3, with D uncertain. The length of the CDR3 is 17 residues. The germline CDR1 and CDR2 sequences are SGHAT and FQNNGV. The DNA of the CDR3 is TGTGCCAACAGCCTGAGCATGGCGCGAGGTGGCACAGATATGCAGTATTTT. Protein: CANSLSMARGGTDMQYF.

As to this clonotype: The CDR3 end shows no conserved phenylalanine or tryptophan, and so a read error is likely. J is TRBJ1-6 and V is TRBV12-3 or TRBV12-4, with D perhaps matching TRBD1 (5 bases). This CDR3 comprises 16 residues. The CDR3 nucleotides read TGTGCTAGCAGCCAGTGGACACTGACCTATAATTCACCCCTCCACCTT. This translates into CASSQWTLTYNSPLHL.

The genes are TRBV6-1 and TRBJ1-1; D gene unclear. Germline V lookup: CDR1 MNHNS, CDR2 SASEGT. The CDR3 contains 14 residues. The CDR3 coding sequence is TGTACCAACGGGTGGCAGGTCTCCAACACTGAAGCTTTCTTT. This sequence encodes CTNGWQVSNTEAFF.

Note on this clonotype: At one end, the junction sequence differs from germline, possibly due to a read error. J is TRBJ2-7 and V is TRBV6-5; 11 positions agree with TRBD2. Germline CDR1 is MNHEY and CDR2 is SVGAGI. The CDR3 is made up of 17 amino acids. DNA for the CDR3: TGTGTCAGCAGTTCAACGACTAGCGGGGCCCCTTCCTACGAGCCGTACTTC. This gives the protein CVSSSTTSGAPSYEPYF.

CDR3 nucleotide sequence: TGCAGCGCGTCAGGAGGCGACACTGAAGCTTTCTTT. It yields the protein CSASGGDTEAFF. The rearrangement joins TRBV29-1 to TRBJ1-1; no clear D gene. Germline loops: CDR1 SQVTM, CDR2 ANQGSEA. This CDR3 has 12 residues. Trimming removed 7 bases from V and 3 bases from J, with 12 bases in between.

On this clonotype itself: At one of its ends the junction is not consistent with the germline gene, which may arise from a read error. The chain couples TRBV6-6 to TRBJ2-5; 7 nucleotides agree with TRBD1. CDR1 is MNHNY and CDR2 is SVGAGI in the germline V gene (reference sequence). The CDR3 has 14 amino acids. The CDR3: CASRSTGMGESQYF. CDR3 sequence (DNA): TGTGCCAGCAGGTCGACAGGGATGGGGGAGAGCCAGTACTTC.

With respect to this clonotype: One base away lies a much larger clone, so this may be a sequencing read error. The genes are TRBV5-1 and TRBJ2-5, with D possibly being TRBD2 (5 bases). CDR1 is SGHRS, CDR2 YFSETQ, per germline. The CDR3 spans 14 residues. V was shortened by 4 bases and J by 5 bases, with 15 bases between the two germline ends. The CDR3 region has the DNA TGCGCCAGCAGCGATCGAGCGGATCGGGAGACCCAGTACTTC. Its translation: CASSDRADRETQYF. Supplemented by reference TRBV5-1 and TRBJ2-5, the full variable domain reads KAGVTQTPRYLIKTRGQQVTLSCSPISGHRSVSWYQQTPGQGLQFLFEYFSETQRNKGNFPGRFSGRQFSNSRSEMNVSTLELGDSALYLCASSDRADRETQYFGPGTRLLVL.

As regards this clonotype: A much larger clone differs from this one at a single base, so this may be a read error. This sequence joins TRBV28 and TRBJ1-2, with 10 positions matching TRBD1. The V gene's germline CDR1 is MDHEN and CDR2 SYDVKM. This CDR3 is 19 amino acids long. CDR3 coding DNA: TGTGCCAGCAGTAGAGGAACCCCGGGGACAGGGGCCTCTAACTATGACTACACCTTC. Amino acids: CASSRGTPGTGASNYDYTF.

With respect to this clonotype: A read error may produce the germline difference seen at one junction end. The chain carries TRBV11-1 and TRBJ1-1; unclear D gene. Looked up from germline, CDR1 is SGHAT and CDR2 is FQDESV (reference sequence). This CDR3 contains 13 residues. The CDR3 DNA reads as TGTGTCAGCAGCGACTTATTGAACACTGAAGCTTTCTTT. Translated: CVSSDLLNTEAFF.

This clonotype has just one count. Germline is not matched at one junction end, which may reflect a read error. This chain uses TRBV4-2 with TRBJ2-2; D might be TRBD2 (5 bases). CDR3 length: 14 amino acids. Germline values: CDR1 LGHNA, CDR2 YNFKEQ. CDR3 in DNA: TGTACCAGCAGCCATAGCTTATACACCGGGGAACTGTTCTTT. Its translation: CTSSHSLYTGELFF.

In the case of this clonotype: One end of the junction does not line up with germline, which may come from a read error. The CDR3 DNA is TGTACCAGCAGCGTAGCGGGGGGCGGGTACAGTGAGCAGTTCTTC. Protein product: CTSSVAGGGYSEQFF. The chain has TRBV11-2 and TRBJ2-1; 10 nucleotides match TRBD2. CDR3 length: 15 residues. Germline assignment: CDR1 SGHAT and CDR2 FQNNGV.

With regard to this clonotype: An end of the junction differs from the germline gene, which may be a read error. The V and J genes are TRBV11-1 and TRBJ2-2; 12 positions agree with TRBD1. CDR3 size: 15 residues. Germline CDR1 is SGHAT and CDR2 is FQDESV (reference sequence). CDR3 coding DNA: TGTGCCAGCAGCAAAAGGGACAGGGGGCTCGGGGAGCTGTTTTTC. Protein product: CASSKRDRGLGELFF.

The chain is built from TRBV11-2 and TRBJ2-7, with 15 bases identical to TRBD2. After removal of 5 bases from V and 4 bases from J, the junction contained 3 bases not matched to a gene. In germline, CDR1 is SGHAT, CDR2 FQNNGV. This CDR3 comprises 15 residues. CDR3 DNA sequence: TGTGCCAGCAGCACTGGGACTAGCGGGAGGTACGAGCAGTACTTC. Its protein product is CASSTGTSGRYEQYF.

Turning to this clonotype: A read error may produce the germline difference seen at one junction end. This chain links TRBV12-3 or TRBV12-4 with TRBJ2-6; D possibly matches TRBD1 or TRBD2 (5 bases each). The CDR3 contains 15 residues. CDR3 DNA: TGTGCCAGCAGTTGGGACCTCTCCGGGGCCAGCGTCCTGACTTTC. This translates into CASSWDLSGASVLTF.

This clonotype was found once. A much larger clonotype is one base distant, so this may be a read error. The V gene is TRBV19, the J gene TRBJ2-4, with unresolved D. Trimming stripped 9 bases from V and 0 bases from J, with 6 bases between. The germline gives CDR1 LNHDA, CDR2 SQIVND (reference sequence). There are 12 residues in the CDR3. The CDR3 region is CASCQAKNIQYF. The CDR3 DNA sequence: TGTGCCAGCTGTCAAGCCAAAAACATTCAGTACTTC.

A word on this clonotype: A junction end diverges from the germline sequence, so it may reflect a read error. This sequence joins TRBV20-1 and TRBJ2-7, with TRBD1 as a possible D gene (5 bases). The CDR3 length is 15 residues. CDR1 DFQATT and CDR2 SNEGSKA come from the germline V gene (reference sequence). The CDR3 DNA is TGCAGTGCTAGGTGCAACAGGAGATTGACCTACGAACAGTACTTC. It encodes CSARCNRRLTYEQYF.

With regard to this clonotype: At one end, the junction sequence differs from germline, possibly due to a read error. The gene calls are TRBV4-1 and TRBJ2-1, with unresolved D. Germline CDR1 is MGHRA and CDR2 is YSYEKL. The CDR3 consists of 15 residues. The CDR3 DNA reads TGCGCCAGCAGCCCATTAGGCCCCTCCTACATTGAGCAGTCCTTC. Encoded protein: CASSPLGPSYIEQSF.